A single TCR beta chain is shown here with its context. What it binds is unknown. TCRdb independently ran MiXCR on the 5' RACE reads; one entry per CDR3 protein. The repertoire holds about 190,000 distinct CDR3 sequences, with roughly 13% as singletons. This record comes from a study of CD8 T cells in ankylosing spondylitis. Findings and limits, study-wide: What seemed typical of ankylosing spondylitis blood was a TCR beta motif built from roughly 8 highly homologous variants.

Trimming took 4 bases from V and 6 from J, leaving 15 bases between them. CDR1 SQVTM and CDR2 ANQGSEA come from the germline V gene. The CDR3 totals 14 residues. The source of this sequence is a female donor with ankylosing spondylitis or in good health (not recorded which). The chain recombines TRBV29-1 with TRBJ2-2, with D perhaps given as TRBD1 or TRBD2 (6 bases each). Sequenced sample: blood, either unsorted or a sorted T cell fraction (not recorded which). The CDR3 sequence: CSVGMVGGPGELFF. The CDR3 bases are TGCAGCGTTGGGATGGTTGGGGGGCCCGGGGAGCTGTTTTTT.